This T cell receptor beta chain originates from a study of STAT5B mutations in CD4+ large granular lymphocyte leukemia. Regarding the study as a whole: Patient CD4-sorted repertoires looked more clonal than healthy CD4+ repertoires, even without putative leukemic clones. TRBV06-family usage was enriched in top patient clones (8/27) versus controls (2/35).

In regard to this clone: Its antigen is undetermined.

Sequenced by immunoSEQ multiplex PCR; TCRdb stores in-frame clones only, minus some. Among over 25,000 clones, 70% to 85% were seen once, and the ten largest hold about 6%. CDR1 is LGHNA, CDR2 YNFKEQ, per germline. Trimming removed 8 bases at V and 7 bases at J, with 24 bases between. This CDR3 has 16 amino acids. This clonotype originated in a human donor in good health. The chain carries TRBV4-2 and TRBJ2-1, with a possible D match to TRBD1 (6 bases). The specimen was CD4+ T cells from blood buffy coats. The CDR3 DNA is TGTGCCAGCTCCATTTCAGGGGACGAACCACTGAATGAGCAGTTCTTC. This codes for CASSISGDEPLNEQFF.